What follows is one T cell receptor (beta chain) and its context. The sample belongs to a study of cytomegalovirus exposure and HLA in healthy donors. Germline V gene sequence: CDR1 MNHEY, CDR2 SVGAGI. The CDR3 extends over 15 amino acids. Germline trimming cut 0 bases from V and 6 bases from J; bases unmatched to any gene: 4. The study ran its PCR with 60 Vbeta and 13 Jbeta primers. Only in-frame clones appear in the TCRdb table, and some are missing; sequencing was by immunoSEQ multiplex PCR. The data show 95,000 to 110,000 clones, roughly 79% seen once. The source material was PBMCs. V and J are TRBV6-5 and TRBJ1-1; TRBD1 matches 10 bases. This sequence was found in a man aged 55 to 70 in good health and CMV-seropositive. CDR3 residues: CASSYSTGQGSEAFF. In DNA form, the CDR3 reads TGTGCCAGCAGTTACTCAACGGGACAGGGGTCTGAAGCTTTCTTT.